The 9 T cell receptor beta chains given below trace back to one sample, sequenced in a study of T cell repertoires in cytomegalovirus infection. Via MiXCR, TCRdb re-called the reads, giving one row per CDR3 protein. The table has hundreds of thousands of distinct CDR3 sequences, 31% seen once; the top ten hold roughly 12%. Antigens for these TCRs are unknown. The sample in question was cultured CD8+ T cells from PBMCs, obtained from culture after CMV antigen stimulation. The receptors stem from a human donor in good health (CMV status not recorded). Some clones in this sample may be carry-over from other donors' samples.

The chain joins TRBV2 to TRBJ1-1; D might be TRBD1 (6 bases). From germline, CDR1 is SNHLY and CDR2 FYNNEI. The V and J ends lost 6 bases and 4 bases respectively, with 18 bases between them. There are 15 residues in the CDR3. The CDR3 here is CASSLNREGSTEAFF. The DNA for the CDR3 is TGTGCCAGCAGCTTGAACAGGGAAGGAAGCACTGAAGCTTTCTTT.

This clonotype was picked up a small number of times. The rearrangement uses TRBV6-1 and TRBJ1-6; D not resolved. V dropped 5 bases and J dropped 0 bases, with 5 bases sitting between them. This CDR3 region has 14 residues. From germline, CDR1 is MNHNS and CDR2 SASEGT. CDR3 nucleotides: TGTGCCAGCAGTATTTCCTCCTATAATTCACCCCTCCACTTT. Protein: CASSISSYNSPLHF.

CDR3 residues: CASSSGTEEQFF. As DNA, the CDR3 is TGTGCCAGCAGTTCCGGGACCGAAGAACAGTTCTTC. The chain has TRBV2 and TRBJ2-1, with D possibly being TRBD1 or TRBD2 (5 bases each). Germline V lookup: CDR1 SNHLY, CDR2 FYNNEI. Trimming took 5 bases from V and 13 from J, leaving 15 bases between them. The CDR3 contains 12 residues.

This clonotype was seen a handful of times. The chain joins TRBV25-1 to TRBJ2-3; maybe TRBD2 (6 bases). Germline V gene sequence: CDR1 MGHDK, CDR2 SYGVNS. V was clipped by 10 bases and J by 2 bases, with 19 bases between them. This CDR3 has 15 amino acids. DNA of the CDR3: TGTGCCACCGGGGAGGCGGCGGTTTTCACAGATACGCAGTATTTT. It encodes CATGEAAVFTDTQYF.

Of note for this clonotype: A much larger clone lies one base from this, so it may be a read error. The V and J genes are TRBV7-6 and TRBJ2-7; weak D call: TRBD2 (5 bases). The CDR3 contains 14 residues. Germline loops: CDR1 SGHVS, CDR2 FNYEAQ. The chain's CDR3 is CASSLGGSPYKQYF. The CDR3, as DNA: TGTGCCAGCAGCTTAGGAGGGAGCCCCTACAAGCAGTACTTC.

Only a few counts were recorded for this clonotype. This chain links TRBV13 with TRBJ1-2; D is ambiguous. Trimming shortened V by 5 bases and J by 5 bases, and 15 bases separated the two germline ends. CDR1 PRHDT and CDR2 FYEKMQ come from the germline V gene (reference sequence). The CDR3 has 14 amino acids. The CDR3 DNA reads as TGTGCCAGCAGCAACAGACACCGGGTGTATGGCTACACCTTC. Translating gives CASSNRHRVYGYTF.

The count of this clonotype is one. The V and J genes are TRBV6-1 and TRBJ1-1; D may be TRBD1 (6 bases). Trimming cost V 8 bases and J 3 bases, with 16 bases left between them. CDR1 and CDR2 from the germline V gene are MNHNS and SASEGT. The CDR3 consists of 14 residues. CDR3: CASSAGGRYTEAFF. The CDR3 DNA is TGTGCCAGCTCCGCGGGGGGCCGGTACACTGAAGCTTTCTTT.

The chain is built from TRBV24-1 and TRBJ2-1; 10 bases are a match to TRBD2. CDR1 and CDR2 (germline): KGHDR, SFDVKD. The J segment lost 2 bases and the V segment lost 6 bases, leaving 3 bases of the junction unmatched. CDR3 length: 15 residues. The CDR3 region is CATSSTSGAYNEQFF. The CDR3 bases are TGTGCCACCAGTTCCACTAGCGGGGCCTACAATGAGCAGTTCTTC.

The chain couples TRBV27 to TRBJ1-6; possible D gene TRBD1, 6 bases. Trimming pared 4 bases from V and 8 bases from J, leaving 12 bases between. The CDR3 has 14 amino acids. Germline V gives CDR1 MNHEY, CDR2 SMNVEV (reference sequence). CDR3 region: CASSSIGGDSPLHF. In DNA, the CDR3 is TGTGCCAGCAGTTCAATAGGGGGGGATTCACCCCTCCACTTT.